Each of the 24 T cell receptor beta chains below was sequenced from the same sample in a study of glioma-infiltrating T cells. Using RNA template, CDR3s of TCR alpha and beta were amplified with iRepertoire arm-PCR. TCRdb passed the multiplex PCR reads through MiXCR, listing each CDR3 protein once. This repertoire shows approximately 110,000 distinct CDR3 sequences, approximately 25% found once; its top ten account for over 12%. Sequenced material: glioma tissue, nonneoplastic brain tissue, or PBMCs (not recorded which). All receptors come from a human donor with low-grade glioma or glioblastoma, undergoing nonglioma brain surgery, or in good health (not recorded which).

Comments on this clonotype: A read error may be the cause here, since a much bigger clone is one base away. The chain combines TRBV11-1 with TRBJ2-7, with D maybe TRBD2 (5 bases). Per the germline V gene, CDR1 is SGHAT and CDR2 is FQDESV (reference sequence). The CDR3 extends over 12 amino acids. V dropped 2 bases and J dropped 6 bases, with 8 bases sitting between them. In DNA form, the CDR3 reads TGTGCCAGCAGCTTACCGGGATGCGAGCAGTACTTC. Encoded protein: CASSLPGCEQYF.

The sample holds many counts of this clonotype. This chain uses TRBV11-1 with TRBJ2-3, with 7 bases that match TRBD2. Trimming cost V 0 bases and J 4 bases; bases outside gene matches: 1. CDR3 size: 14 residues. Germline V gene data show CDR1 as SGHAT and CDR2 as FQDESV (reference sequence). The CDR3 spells CASSLALAADTQYF. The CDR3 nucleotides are TGTGCCAGCAGCTTAGCGCTAGCGGCAGATACGCAGTATTTT.

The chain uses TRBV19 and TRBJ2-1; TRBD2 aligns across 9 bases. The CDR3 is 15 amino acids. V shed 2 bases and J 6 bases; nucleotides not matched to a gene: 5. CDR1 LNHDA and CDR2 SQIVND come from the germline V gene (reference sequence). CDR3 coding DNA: TGTGCCAGTAGTATATCTAGCGGGATGGTCAATGAGCAGTTCTTC. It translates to CASSISSGMVNEQFF.

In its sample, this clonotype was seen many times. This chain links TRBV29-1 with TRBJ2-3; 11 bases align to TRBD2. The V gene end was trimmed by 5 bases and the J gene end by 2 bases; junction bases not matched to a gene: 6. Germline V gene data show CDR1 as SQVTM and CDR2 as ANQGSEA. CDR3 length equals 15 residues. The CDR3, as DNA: TGCAGCGTTACGAGACTAGCGGGATTCACAGATACGCAGTATTTT. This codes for CSVTRLAGFTDTQYF.

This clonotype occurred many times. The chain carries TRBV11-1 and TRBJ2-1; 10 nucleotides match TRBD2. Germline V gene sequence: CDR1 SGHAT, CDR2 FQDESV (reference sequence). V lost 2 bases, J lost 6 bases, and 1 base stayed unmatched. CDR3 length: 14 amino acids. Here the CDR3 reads CASSLSGRGNEQFF. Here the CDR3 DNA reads TGTGCCAGCAGCTTAAGCGGGAGGGGCAATGAGCAGTTCTTC.

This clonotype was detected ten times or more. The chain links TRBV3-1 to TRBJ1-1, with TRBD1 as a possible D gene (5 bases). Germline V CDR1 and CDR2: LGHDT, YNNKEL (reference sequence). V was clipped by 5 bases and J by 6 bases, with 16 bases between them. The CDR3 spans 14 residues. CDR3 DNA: TGTGCCAGCAGCACAGGAGACGGTTGGCCTGAAGCTTTCTTT. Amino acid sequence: CASSTGDGWPEAFF.

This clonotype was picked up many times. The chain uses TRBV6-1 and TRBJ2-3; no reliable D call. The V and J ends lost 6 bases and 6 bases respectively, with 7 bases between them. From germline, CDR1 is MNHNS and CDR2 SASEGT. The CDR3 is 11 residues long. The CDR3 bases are TGTGCCAGCAGAGGTTGGGATACGCAGTATTTT. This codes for CASRGWDTQYF.

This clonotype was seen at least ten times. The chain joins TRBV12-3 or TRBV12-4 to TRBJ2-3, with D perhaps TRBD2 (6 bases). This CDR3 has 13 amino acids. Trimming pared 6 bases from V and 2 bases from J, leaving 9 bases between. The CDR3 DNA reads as TGTGCCAGCAGGGGGGGACCCACAGATACGCAGTATTTT. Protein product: CASRGGPTDTQYF.

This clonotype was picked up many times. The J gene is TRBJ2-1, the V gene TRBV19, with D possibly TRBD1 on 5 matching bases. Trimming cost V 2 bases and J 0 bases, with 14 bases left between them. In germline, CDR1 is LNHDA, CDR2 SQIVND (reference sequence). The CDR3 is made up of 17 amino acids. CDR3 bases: TGTGCCAGTAGTATATTAGACAGCTCGAGCTCCTACAATGAGCAGTTCTTC. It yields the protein CASSILDSSSSYNEQFF.

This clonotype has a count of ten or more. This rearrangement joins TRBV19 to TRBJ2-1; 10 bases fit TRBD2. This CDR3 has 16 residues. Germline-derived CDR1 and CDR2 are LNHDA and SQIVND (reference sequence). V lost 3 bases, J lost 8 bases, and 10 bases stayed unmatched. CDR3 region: CASSILPGLARHEQFF. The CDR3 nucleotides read TGTGCCAGTAGTATCCTGCCGGGACTAGCGCGCCATGAGCAGTTCTTC.

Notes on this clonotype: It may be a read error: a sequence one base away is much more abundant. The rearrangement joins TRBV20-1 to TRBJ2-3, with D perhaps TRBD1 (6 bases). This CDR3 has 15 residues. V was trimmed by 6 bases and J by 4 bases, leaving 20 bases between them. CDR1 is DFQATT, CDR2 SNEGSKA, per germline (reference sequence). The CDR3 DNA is TGCAGTGCCCAAGAGGCTAGCAGGGGCCCAGATACGCAGTATTTT. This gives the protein CSAQEASRGPDTQYF.

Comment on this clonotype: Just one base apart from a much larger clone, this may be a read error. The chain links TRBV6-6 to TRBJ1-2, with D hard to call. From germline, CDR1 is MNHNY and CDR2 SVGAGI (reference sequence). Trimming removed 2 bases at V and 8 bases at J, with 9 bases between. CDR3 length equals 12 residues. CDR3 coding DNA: TGTGCCAGCAGTTACGTGGAGCAGGGCTACACCTTC. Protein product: CASSYVEQGYTF.

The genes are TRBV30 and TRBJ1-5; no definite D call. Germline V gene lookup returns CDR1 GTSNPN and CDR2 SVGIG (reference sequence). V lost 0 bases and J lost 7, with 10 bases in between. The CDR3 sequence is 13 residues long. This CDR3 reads CAWSVKPGQPQHF. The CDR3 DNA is TGTGCCTGGAGTGTGAAGCCCGGACAGCCCCAGCATTTT.

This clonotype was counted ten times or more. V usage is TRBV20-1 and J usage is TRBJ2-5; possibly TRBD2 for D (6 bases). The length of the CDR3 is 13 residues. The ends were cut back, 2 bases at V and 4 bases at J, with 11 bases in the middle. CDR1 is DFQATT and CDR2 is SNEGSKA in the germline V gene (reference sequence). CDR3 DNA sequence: TGCAGTGCTAGACCCGCGGGACGAGAGACCCAGTACTTC. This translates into CSARPAGRETQYF.

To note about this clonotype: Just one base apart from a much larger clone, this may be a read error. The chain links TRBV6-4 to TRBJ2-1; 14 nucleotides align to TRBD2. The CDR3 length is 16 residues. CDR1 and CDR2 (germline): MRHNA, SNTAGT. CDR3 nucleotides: TGTGCCAGCATTGACTCGGGACTAGCGGGAGCGAATGAGCAGTTCTTC. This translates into CASIDSGLAGANEQFF.

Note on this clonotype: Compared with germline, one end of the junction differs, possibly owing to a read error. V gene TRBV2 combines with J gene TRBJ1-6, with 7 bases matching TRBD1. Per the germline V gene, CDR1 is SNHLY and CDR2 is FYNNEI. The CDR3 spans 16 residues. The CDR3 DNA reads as TGTGCCAGCAGAGACACCCGGGACAGACATAATTCACGCCTCCACTTC. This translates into CASRDTRDRHNSRLHF.

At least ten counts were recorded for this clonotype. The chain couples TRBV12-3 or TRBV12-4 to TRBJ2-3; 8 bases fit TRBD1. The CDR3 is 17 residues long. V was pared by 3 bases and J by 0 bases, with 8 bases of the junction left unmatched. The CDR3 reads CASSFVGQGLSTDTQYF. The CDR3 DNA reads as TGTGCCAGCAGTTTCGTCGGACAGGGATTAAGCACAGATACGCAGTATTTT.

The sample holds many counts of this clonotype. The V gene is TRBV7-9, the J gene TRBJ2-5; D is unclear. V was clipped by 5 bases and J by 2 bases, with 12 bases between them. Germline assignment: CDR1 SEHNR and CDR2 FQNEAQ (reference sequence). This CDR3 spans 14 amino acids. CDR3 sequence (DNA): TGTGCCAGCAGCCCGGGCACTCGACAAGAGACCCAGTACTTC. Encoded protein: CASSPGTRQETQYF. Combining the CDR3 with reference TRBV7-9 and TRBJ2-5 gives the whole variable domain DTGVSQNPRHKITKRGQNVTFRCDPISEHNRLYWYRQTLGQGPEFLTYFQNEAQLEKSRLLSDRFSAERPKGSFSTLEIQRTEQGDSAMYLCASSPGTRQETQYFGPGTRLLVL.

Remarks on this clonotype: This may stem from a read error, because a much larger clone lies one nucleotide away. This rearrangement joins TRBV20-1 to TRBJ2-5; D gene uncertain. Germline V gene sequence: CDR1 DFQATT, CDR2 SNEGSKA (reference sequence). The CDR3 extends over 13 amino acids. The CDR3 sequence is CSARSTAKESQYF. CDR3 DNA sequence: TGCAGTGCTAGAAGCACAGCTAAAGAGAGCCAGTACTTC.

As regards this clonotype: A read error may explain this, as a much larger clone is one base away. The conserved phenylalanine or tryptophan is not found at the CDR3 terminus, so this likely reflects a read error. CDR3 amino acids: CASSYPSGRGTEAFL. The CDR3 DNA reads as TGTGCCAGCAGTTACCCCTCTGGCAGGGGCACTGAAGCTTTCCTT. This chain links TRBV27 with TRBJ1-1, with D perhaps matching TRBD1 (6 bases). CDR1 and CDR2 from the germline V gene are MNHEY and SMNVEV (reference sequence). This CDR3 spans 15 amino acids. V lost 4 bases and J 4 bases, leaving 16 bases between the germline ends.

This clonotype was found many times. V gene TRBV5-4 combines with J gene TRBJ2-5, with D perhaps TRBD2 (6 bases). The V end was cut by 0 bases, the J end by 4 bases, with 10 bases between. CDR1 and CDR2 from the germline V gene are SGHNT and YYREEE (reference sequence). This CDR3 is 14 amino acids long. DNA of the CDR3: TGTGCCAGCAGCTTGGGTCTAGCGCTAGAGACCCAGTACTTC. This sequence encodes CASSLGLALETQYF.

The CDR3 coding sequence is TGTGCCAGCGCGGACCTAGCGGGTTCTCCCTACGAGCAGTACTTC. Residues: CASADLAGSPYEQYF. The V and J genes are TRBV6-2 or TRBV6-3 and TRBJ2-7; 8 bases match TRBD2. V gave up 8 bases and J gave up 2 bases; unmatched junction bases: 11. The V gene's germline CDR1 is MNHEY and CDR2 SVGEGT. This CDR3 is built from 15 residues.

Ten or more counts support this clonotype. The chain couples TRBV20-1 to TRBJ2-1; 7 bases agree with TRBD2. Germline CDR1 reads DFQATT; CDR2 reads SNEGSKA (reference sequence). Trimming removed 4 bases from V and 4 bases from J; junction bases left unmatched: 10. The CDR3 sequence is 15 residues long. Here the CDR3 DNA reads TGCAGTGCTAAGCTAGCGGCTAATAATTACAATGAGCAGTTCTTC. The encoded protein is CSAKLAANNYNEQFF.

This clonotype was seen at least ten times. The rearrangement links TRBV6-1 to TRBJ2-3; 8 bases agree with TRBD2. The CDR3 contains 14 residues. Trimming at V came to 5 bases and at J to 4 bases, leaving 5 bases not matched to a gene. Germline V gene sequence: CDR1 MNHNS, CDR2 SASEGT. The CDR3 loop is CASSTGGRADTQYF. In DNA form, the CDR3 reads TGTGCCAGCAGTACGGGGGGGCGGGCAGATACGCAGTATTTT.